This TCR beta chain originates from a study of STAT5B mutations in CD4+ large granular lymphocyte leukemia (dated by TCRdb to between 2020 and 2023). Regarding the complete study: When cryopreserved patient cells were available, CD8+ cells were first depleted, and selection with anti-CD4 microbeads was then performed. The study compared the TCRbeta repertoires of patients with CD4+ T-cell large granular lymphocyte leukemia against those of healthy blood donors. Flow cytometry on FACSCanto II or FACSVerse confirmed that purified fractions exceeded 95% purity among lymphocytes. The full study reports these points: TRBV06-family usage was enriched among the top patient clones (8/27) compared with healthy controls (2/35). The main leukemic clonotypes were found to be private to each patient, although approximately 25% of the main leukemic clonotypes were detected at low frequency in the non-leukemic repertoires of other patients. Heterogeneous cell sources were used for patients, and only six or seven CD4-sorted patient samples were included in the clonality comparison with healthy controls. CD4-sorted patient repertoires appeared more clonal than healthy CD4+ repertoires, and this difference persisted after removing the putative leukemic clones. Data were not HLA-matched; higher clonality in CD4+ versus CD8+ T-LGLL could reflect the relatively small sample size.

TCRbeta rearrangements were sequenced from genomic DNA using the immunoSEQ assay at survey resolution. Concerning the study's data processing: Clonotypes making up more than 5% of the repertoire were considered putative leukemic clones, giving some 64 such clones in about 25 patients. In the TCR sequencing data, the lowest productive clonotype frequency that could be detected was 2.59 x 10-5. Analyses included only productive TCRbeta rearrangements, meaning complete and in-frame sequences. The clonality of each sample was calculated as Simpson clonality in the immunoSEQ Analyzer version 3.0. Clones were grouped by frequency into very rare, small, medium, large (1-20%) or hyperexpanded (>20%) categories. Generation probabilities were estimated with OLGA 1.2.3, V-gene circos plots were made with VDJtools, specificities were searched in VDJdb, and CDR3 motifs were identified with GLIPH. TCRdb's version of the immuneACCESS table is confined to in-frame rearrangements and falls short of the full clone set. An unresolved V gene accounts for under half of the shortfall where checked; the remainder is of unknown origin. V and J calls and clone size follow that table, whereas D and trimming were derived from the DNA. The sample table shows more than 1,200 clones, and about 82% are seen once. Clones ranked in the top ten supply 75% to 80% of the sample.

The germline V gene yields SGHNT for CDR1 and YENEEA for CDR2. V is clipped by 5 bases and J by 1 base, and the sequence between their germline boundaries is 8 bases long. The CDR3 starts with the cysteine, ends with the phenylalanine, and has 13 residues. Just the 39-base CDR3 DNA is kept, in frame starting at base 1. The CD4+ T-LGLL patients were recruited through hematology units in Padova (Italy), Helsinki (Finland) and Shinshu (Japan). Depending on sample availability, patient samples were obtained as bead-purified CD4+, CD4+CD8+, CD57+ or CD56+ fractions, or as unselected PBMC. Patient TCRbeta data were integrated with somatic STAT5B mutation profiles obtained by deep amplicon sequencing of the same DNA. All TCR-sequenced material derived from peripheral blood: patient blood samples and healthy donor buffy coats. Peripheral blood mononuclear cells were isolated by Ficoll-Hypaque gradient centrifugation. The Gentra Puregene Cell and Tissue kit was used to extract genomic DNA, and a Qubit 2.0 fluorometer was used to measure the amount of genomic DNA.

A remark on this clone: Which antigen it targets is not known. The sample holds no much larger clone one base away, and base qualities are not on file.

Sequenced input: PBMCs. Recombination connected TRBV11-3 to TRBJ2-5, and perhaps TRBD1 as D gene, on 6 matching bases. The sequence derives from a man between 65 and 80 years old with CD4+ T-cell large granular lymphocyte leukemia. The sequence in DNA is TGTGCCAGCAGCGTACAGGGCCAAGAGACCCAGTACTTC. Translated, this gives CASSVQGQETQYF.